This TCR beta chain is drawn from a study of blood T cell repertoires in COVID-19. Study in general: The cDNA or gDNA used as material had been derived from T cells, B-cell-depleted T cells, or PBMCs.

This CDR3 is built from 15 residues. The V and J ends lost 6 bases and 1 base, in that order; junction bases with no gene match: 7. The germline V gene encodes CDR1 MGHDK and CDR2 SYGVNS. How the authors handled the data: Using reference gene primer amplification, nucleated cell counts were estimated. The repertoire was sequenced with immunoSEQ multiplex PCR; TCRdb's copy has only in-frame clones and lacks some. That table is the source of V, J and clone size, and D and trimming were worked out from the DNA. The sample lists about 75,000 clones, 90% occurring once. The specimen was peripheral blood. This clonotype was obtained from a human donor in a cohort sampled during active COVID-19. V gene TRBV25-1 combines with J gene TRBJ1-1; 8 bases agree with TRBD1. This CDR3 reads CASRAAGQGNTEAFF. Here the CDR3 DNA reads TGTGCCAGCAGGGCCGCCGGACAGGGGAACACTGAAGCTTTCTTT.